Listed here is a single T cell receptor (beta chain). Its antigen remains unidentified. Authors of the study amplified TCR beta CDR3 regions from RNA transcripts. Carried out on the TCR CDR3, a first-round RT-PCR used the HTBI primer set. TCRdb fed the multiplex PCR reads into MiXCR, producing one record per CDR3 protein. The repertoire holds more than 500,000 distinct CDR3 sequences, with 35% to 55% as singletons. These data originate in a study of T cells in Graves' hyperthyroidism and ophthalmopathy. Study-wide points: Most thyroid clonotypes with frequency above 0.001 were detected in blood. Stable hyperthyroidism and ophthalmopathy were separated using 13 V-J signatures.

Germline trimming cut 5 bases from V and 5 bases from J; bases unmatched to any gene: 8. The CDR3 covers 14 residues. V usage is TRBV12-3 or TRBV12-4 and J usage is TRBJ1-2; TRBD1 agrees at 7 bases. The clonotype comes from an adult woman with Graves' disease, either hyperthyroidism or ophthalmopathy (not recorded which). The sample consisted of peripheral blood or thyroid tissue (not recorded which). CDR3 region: CASSGDSTGYGYTF. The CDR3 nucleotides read TGTGCCAGCAGTGGGGACAGCACGGGGTATGGCTACACCTTC.